The 3 T cell receptor beta chains below come from one sample, sequenced in a study of blood T cell repertoires in COVID-19. Produced via immunoSEQ multiplex PCR; TCRdb's table is partial and in-frame only. The sample has some 390,000 clones, roughly 91% seen once. The source material was PBMCs or T cells enriched from blood (not recorded which). The receptors were sampled from a woman in her twenties or thirties who had recovered from COVID-19.

The V gene is TRBV3-1 (or the pseudogene TRBV3-2), the J gene TRBJ1-4; TRBD1 is a possible D gene (6 bases). Per the germline V gene, CDR1 is LGHDT and CDR2 is YNNKEL (reference sequence). This CDR3 spans 14 amino acids. V was trimmed by 6 bases and J by 7 bases, leaving 15 bases between them. CDR3 loop: CASRAQGIGEKLFF. Written as DNA, the CDR3 is TGTGCCAGCAGGGCACAGGGAATCGGTGAAAAACTGTTTTTT.

This clone showed up just a few times. This CDR3 is CASSLAIGSRGSTEAFF. CDR3 DNA sequence: TGTGCCAGCAGCTTGGCCATCGGGTCTAGGGGTAGCACTGAAGCTTTCTTT. The chain employs TRBV5-8 and TRBJ1-1; TRBD1 might be the D (5 bases). Germline V gene sequence: CDR1 SGHTS, CDR2 YDEGEE. This CDR3 contains 17 residues. V was trimmed by 0 bases and J by 4 bases, leaving 19 bases between them.

This clone was observed a handful of times. This chain uses TRBV9 with TRBJ2-4; no clear D. Germline V lookup: CDR1 SGDLS, CDR2 YYNGEE. CDR3 length: 13 amino acids. The V end was cut by 0 bases, the J end by 7 bases, with 8 bases between. The CDR3 is CASSVANGNIQYF. CDR3 in DNA: TGTGCCAGCAGCGTAGCAAACGGTAACATTCAGTACTTC.